The 5 T cell receptor beta chains in this list originate from one sample, sequenced in a study of OX40 agonist ivuxolimab in advanced cancers. Generated by immunoSEQ multiplex PCR, the TCRdb table keeps only in-frame clones and is missing some. The data show 40,000 to 55,000 clones, with around 93% seen just once and 24% held by the top ten. Sequences were derived from CD4+ or CD8+ T cells sorted from blood, sampled in a trial of the OX40 agonist ivuxolimab. The receptors here all came from an adult with an advanced solid tumor such as melanoma, head and neck, liver or kidney cancer.

The J gene is TRBJ1-2, the V gene TRBV28, with 12 bases matching TRBD1. The V gene's germline CDR1 is MDHEN and CDR2 SYDVKM. V dropped 6 bases and J dropped 4; count of bases not matched to a gene: 6. The CDR3 consists of 15 residues. The CDR3 DNA is TGTGCCAGCAGCAAGGGACAGGGGGCCTCCTATGGCTACACCTTC. It translates to CASSKGQGASYGYTF.

The chain couples TRBV6-1 to TRBJ2-7; 13 bases are shared with TRBD2. Germline values: CDR1 MNHNS, CDR2 SASEGT. This CDR3 is built from 19 residues. J gave up 3 bases and V 2 bases, and 13 bases lay outside the gene matches. The CDR3 DNA follows: TGTGCCAGCAGTGAATATCTCACCCCTGGGACTAGCGGGAACTACGAGCAGTACTTC. Its translation is CASSEYLTPGTSGNYEQYF.

V is TRBV18 and J is TRBJ2-1; D possibly corresponds to TRBD2 (5 bases). V lost 1 base, J lost 2 bases, and 12 bases lay in between. From germline, CDR1 is KGHSH and CDR2 LQKENI. The CDR3 sequence is 16 residues long. The CDR3 sequence: CASSPQGSAAYNEQFF. As DNA, the CDR3 is TGTGCCAGCTCACCACAAGGGTCAGCGGCCTACAATGAGCAGTTCTTC.

The chain employs TRBV13 and TRBJ2-7, with D perhaps assigned TRBD1 or TRBD2 (6 bases each). Germline V lookup: CDR1 PRHDT, CDR2 FYEKMQ (reference sequence). This CDR3 has 15 residues. With 4 bases removed from V and 7 bases from J, the gap between germline ends came to 20 bases. The CDR3 DNA reads TGTGCCAGCAGCTCCTCTTCGACAGGAGGGCAGGAGCAGTACTTC. Protein product: CASSSSSTGGQEQYF.

This chain links TRBV27 with TRBJ2-2, with TRBD2 as a possible D gene (6 bases). The V and J ends lost 5 bases and 8 bases respectively, with 12 bases between them. Germline CDR1 and CDR2: MNHEY and SMNVEV (reference sequence). CDR3 length: 13 residues. CDR3 sequence (DNA): TGTGCCAGCAGTCTCGGGCGGGGAGGGGAGCTGTTTTTT. Translating it yields CASSLGRGGELFF.